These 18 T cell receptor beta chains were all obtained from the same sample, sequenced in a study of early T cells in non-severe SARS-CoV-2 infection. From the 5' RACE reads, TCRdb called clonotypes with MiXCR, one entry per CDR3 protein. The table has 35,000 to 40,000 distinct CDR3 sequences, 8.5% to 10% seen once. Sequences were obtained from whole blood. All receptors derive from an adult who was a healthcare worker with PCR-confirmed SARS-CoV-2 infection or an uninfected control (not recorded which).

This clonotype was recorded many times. The CDR3, as DNA: TGTGCCAGTAGTGCGGGAAGCAACACTGAAGCTTTCTTT. Translation: CASSAGSNTEAFF. The chain recombines TRBV19 with TRBJ1-1; no clear D. The CDR3 extends over 13 amino acids. Germline values: CDR1 LNHDA, CDR2 SQIVND (reference sequence). V lost 5 bases and J 2 bases, leaving 9 bases between the germline ends.

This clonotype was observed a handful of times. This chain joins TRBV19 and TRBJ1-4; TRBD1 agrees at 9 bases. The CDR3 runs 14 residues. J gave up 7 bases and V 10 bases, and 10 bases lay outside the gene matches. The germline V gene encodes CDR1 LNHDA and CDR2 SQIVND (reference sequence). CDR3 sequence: CATSLGQGGEKLFF. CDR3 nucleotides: TGTGCCACCTCCTTGGGACAGGGTGGTGAAAAACTGTTTTTT. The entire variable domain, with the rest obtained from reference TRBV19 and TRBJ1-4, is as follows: DGGITQSPKYLFRKEGQNVTLSCEQNLNHDAMYWYRQDPGQGLRLIYYSQIVNDFQKGDIAEGYSVSREKKESFPLTVTSAQKNPTAFYLCATSLGQGGEKLFFGSGTQLSVL.

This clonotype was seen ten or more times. The CDR3 sequence is CASSLDQGAWVITNEQFF. The CDR3, as DNA: TGTGCCAGCAGCTTAGACCAGGGGGCTTGGGTGATTACCAATGAGCAGTTCTTC. The gene calls are TRBV11-2 and TRBJ2-1, with 8 bases aligning to TRBD1. The CDR3 totals 18 residues. The germline CDR1 and CDR2 sequences are SGHAT and FQNNGV. Trimming took 0 bases from V and 6 from J; bases not matched to a gene: 13. Supplemented by reference TRBV11-2 and TRBJ2-1, the full variable domain reads EAGVAQSPRYKIIEKRQSVAFWCNPISGHATLYWYQQILGQGPKLLIQFQNNGVVDDSQLPKDRFSAERLKGVDSTLKIQPAKLEDSAVYLCASSLDQGAWVITNEQFFGPGTRLTVL.

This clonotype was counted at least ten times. The CDR3 region is CASSRSHSGAQYNEQFF. The CDR3 bases are TGTGCCAGTAGTAGATCTCATAGCGGGGCCCAGTACAATGAGCAGTTCTTC. The chain is built from TRBV19 and TRBJ2-1, with TRBD2 identical over 8 bases. The V and J ends lost 4 bases and 4 bases, in that order; junction bases with no gene match: 12. Germline V CDR1 and CDR2: LNHDA, SQIVND (reference sequence). This CDR3 comprises 17 residues.

Here the CDR3 DNA reads TGTGCCAGCAGGAATTCCCACCTAGCGGGGGGTGGCGGTGAGCAGTTCTTC. Its translation: CASRNSHLAGGGGEQFF. The gene calls are TRBV7-8 and TRBJ2-1; TRBD2 agrees at 11 bases. Germline-derived CDR1 and CDR2 are SGHVS and FQNEAQ. Losses at the gene ends were 6 bases for V and 9 bases for J; bases not matched to a gene: 16. The CDR3 contains 17 residues.

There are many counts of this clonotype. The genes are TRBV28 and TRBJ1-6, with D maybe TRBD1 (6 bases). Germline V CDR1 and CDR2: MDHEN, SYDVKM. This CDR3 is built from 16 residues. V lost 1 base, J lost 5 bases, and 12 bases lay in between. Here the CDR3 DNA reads TGTGCCAGCAGTTTATCAGGGGTCCGGGATAATTCACCCCTCCACTTT. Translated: CASSLSGVRDNSPLHF.

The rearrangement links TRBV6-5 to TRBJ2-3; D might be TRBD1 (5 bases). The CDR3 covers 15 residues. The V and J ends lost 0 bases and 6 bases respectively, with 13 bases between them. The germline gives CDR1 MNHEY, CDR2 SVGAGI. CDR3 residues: CASSYSSGYGDTQYF. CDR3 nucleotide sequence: TGTGCCAGCAGTTACTCGTCAGGGTATGGGGATACGCAGTATTTT.

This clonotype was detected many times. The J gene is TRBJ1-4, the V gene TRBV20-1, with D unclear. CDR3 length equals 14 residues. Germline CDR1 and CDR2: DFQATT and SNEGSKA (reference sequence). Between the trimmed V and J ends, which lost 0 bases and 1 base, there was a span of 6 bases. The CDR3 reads CSARDAQTNEKLFF. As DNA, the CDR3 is TGCAGTGCTAGAGATGCGCAAACTAATGAAAAACTGTTTTTT.

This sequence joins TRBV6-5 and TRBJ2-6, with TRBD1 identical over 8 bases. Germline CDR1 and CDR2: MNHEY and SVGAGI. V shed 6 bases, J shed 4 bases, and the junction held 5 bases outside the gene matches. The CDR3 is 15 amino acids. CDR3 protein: CASRKTGDGANVLTF. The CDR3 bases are TGTGCCAGCAGGAAGACAGGGGACGGGGCCAACGTCCTGACTTTC.

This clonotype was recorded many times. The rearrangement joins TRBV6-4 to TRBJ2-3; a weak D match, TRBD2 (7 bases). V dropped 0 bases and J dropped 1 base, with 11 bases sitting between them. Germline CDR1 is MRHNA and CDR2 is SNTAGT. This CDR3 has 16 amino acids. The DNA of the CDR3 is TGTGCCAGCAGTGACTCATCGGGGGGCGGCACAGATACGCAGTATTTT. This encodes CASSDSSGGGTDTQYF.

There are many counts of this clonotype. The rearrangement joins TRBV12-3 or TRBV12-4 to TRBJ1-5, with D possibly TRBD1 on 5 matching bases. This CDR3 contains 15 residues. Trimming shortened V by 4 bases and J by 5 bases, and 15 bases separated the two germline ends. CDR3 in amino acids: CASSSRGADYQPQHF. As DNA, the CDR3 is TGTGCCAGCAGTTCCCGAGGGGCGGACTATCAGCCCCAGCATTTT.

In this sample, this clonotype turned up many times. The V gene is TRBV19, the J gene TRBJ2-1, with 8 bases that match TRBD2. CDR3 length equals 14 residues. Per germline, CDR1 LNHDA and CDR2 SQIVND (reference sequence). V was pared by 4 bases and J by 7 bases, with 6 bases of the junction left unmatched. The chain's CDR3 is CASSSGGPRNEQFF. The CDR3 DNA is TGTGCCAGTAGTAGCGGGGGGCCTAGGAATGAGCAGTTCTTC. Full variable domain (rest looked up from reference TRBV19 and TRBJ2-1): DGGITQSPKYLFRKEGQNVTLSCEQNLNHDAMYWYRQDPGQGLRLIYYSQIVNDFQKGDIAEGYSVSREKKESFPLTVTSAQKNPTAFYLCASSSGGPRNEQFFGPGTRLTVL.

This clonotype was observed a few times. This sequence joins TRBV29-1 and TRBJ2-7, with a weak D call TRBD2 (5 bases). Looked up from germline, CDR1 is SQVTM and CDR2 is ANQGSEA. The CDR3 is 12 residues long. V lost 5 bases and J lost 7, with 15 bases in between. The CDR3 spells CSVFKGVREQYF. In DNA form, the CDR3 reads TGCAGCGTTTTTAAGGGAGTTAGGGAGCAGTACTTC.

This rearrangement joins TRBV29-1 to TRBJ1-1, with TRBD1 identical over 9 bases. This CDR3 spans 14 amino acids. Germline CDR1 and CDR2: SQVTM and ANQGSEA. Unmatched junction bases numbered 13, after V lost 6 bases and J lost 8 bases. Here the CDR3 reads CSVNPLTGGNEAFF. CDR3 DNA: TGCAGCGTGAACCCCCTGACAGGGGGGAACGAAGCTTTCTTT.

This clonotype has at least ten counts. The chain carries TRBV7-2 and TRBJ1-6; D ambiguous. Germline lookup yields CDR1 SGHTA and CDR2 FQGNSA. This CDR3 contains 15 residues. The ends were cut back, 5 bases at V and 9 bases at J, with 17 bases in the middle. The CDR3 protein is CASSPRRGEASPLHF. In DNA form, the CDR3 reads TGTGCCAGCAGCCCCCGACGCGGGGAGGCTTCACCCCTCCACTTT.

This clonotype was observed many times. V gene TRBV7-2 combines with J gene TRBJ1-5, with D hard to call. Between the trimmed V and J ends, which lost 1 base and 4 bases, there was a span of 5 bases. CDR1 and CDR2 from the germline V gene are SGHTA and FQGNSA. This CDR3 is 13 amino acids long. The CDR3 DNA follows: TGTGCCAGCAGCTTAGACGGGAATCAGCCCCAGCATTTT. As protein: CASSLDGNQPQHF.

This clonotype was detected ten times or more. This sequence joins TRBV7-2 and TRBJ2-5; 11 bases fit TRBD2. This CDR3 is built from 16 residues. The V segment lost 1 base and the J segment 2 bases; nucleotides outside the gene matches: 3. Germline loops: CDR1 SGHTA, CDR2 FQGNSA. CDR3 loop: CASSLVGLAVQETQYF. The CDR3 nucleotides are TGTGCCAGCAGCTTAGTGGGACTAGCGGTACAAGAGACCCAGTACTTC.

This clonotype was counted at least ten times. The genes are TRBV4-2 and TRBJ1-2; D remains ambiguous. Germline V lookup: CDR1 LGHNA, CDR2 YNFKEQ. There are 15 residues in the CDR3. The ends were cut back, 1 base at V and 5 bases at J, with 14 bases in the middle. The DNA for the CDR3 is TGTGCCAGCAGCCAAGCATGGGCCCCCGGGTATGGCTACACCTTC. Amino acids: CASSQAWAPGYGYTF.